This TCR beta chain was retrieved from a study of OX40 agonist ivuxolimab in advanced cancers. Germline V gives CDR1 MDHEN, CDR2 SYDVKM. CDR3 length: 11 residues. The V gene lost 5 bases and the J gene lost 2 bases, with 3 bases spanning the gap. For this clone: Antigen: not known.

Study results and limitations: Both CD4+ and CD8+ T cell populations in blood had undergone clonal expansion by week 6 at 0.1 to 3.0 mg/kg.

Data came from immunoSEQ multiplex PCR; TCRdb stores just in-frame clones and leaves some out. The sample has 40,000 to 45,000 clones, about four fifths seen once. The chain links TRBV28 to TRBJ2-5; no definite D call. The sample consisted of CD4+ or CD8+ T cells sorted from blood, taken in a trial of the OX40 agonist ivuxolimab. The sequence derives from an adult with an advanced solid tumor such as melanoma, head and neck, liver or kidney cancer. CDR3 in DNA: TGTGCCAGCAGTAAACAAGAGACCCAGTACTTC. This codes for CASSKQETQYF.